This record looks at one T cell receptor beta chain sequence and its context. What it recognizes is unknown. TCRdb's copy holds only in-frame clones and misses some; the assay was immunoSEQ multiplex PCR. This sample has under 200,000 clones; about 81% occur once, and the top ten carry over 0.95%. The donors were part of the validation cohort of 95 to 150 subjects. That cohort was separate from the first cohort, which comprised 500 to 700 subjects. The trim removed 5 bases at V and 0 bases at J, leaving 4 bases unmatched. CDR3 size: 17 residues. Germline assignment: CDR1 SGHTA and CDR2 FQGNSA. The data stem from a study of cytomegalovirus exposure and HLA in healthy donors. Study conclusions and caveats: Reports credit the classifier with highly specific, highly sensitive diagnosis of cytomegalovirus status.

Material for sequencing was PBMCs. The clonotype originates from a woman aged 25 to 39 in good health and CMV-seronegative. The chain combines TRBV7-2 with TRBJ2-4; the match to TRBD2 covers 13 bases. The CDR3 DNA sequence: TGTGCCAGCAGCCCGTGGACTAGCGGGGGAGCCAAAAACATTCAGTACTTC. It codes for CASSPWTSGGAKNIQYF.